The 13 T cell receptor beta chains in this list originate from one sample, sequenced in a study of radiation and T cells in renal cell carcinoma. Produced via immunoSEQ multiplex PCR; TCRdb's table is partial and in-frame only. Counted here are approximately 85,000 clones, 89% occurring once; the ten biggest clones make up around 6%. Specified time point: blood 4 weeks post-SBRT, at nephrectomy. The treatment was: 15 Gy SBRT to primary tumor, nephrectomy 4 weeks later. The sequencing here drew on blood, taken from a patient whose treatment included radiotherapy and nephrectomy. The receptors shown here come from a woman aged 70-85 years with renal cell carcinoma.

This CDR3 is CASSIDGTGHRDGYTF. The CDR3 coding sequence is TGTGCCAGCAGCATAGATGGGACAGGGCATCGGGATGGCTACACCTTC. The chain has TRBV7-2 and TRBJ1-2; 9 nucleotides line up with TRBD1. The germline V gene has CDR1 SGHTA and CDR2 FQGNSA. There are 16 residues in the CDR3. V shed 5 bases, J shed 6 bases, and the junction held 13 bases outside the gene matches.

The gene calls are TRBV14 and TRBJ2-1; perhaps D is TRBD1 or TRBD2 (6 bases each). The CDR3 has 14 residues. The V end was cut by 4 bases, the J end by 3 bases, with 10 bases between. Germline CDR1 SGHDN, CDR2 FVKESK. In DNA form, the CDR3 reads TGTGCCAGCAGCCGGGGGGCCAACTACAATGAGCAGTTCTTC. It is translated as CASSRGANYNEQFF. The whole variable domain, remainder taken from reference TRBV14 and TRBJ2-1, is EAGVTQFPSHSVIEKGQTVTLRCDPISGHDNLYWYRRVMGKEIKFLLHFVKESKQDESGMPNNRFLAERTGGTYSTLKVQPAELEDSGVYFCASSRGANYNEQFFGPGTRLTVL.

The rearrangement uses TRBV9 and TRBJ2-6; 11 bases map to TRBD1. Losses at the gene ends were 0 bases for V and 2 bases for J; bases not matched to a gene: 4. Germline V gene sequence: CDR1 SGDLS, CDR2 YYNGEE. The CDR3 is 18 residues long. This chain's CDR3 is CASSVGGQGAPGANVLTF. Here the CDR3 DNA reads TGTGCCAGCAGCGTAGGAGGACAGGGGGCGCCTGGGGCCAACGTCCTGACTTTC.

The rearrangement links TRBV13 to TRBJ1-1; 10 positions match TRBD1. Trimming at V came to 1 base and at J to 5 bases, leaving 7 bases not matched to a gene. This CDR3 contains 16 residues. Germline loops: CDR1 PRHDT, CDR2 FYEKMQ (reference sequence). CDR3 region: CASSLDRGGQGTEAFF. DNA for the CDR3: TGTGCCAGCAGCTTAGATCGGGGGGGACAGGGGACTGAAGCTTTCTTT.

This chain links TRBV6-1 with TRBJ1-1; D is unresolved. The CDR3 spans 12 residues. Germline V lookup: CDR1 MNHNS, CDR2 SASEGT. Deletions cut 2 bases from V and 6 bases from J, with 7 bases between. The CDR3 reads CASSEWVSEAFF. The CDR3, as DNA: TGTGCCAGCAGTGAATGGGTTTCTGAAGCTTTCTTT.

The rearrangement joins TRBV19 to TRBJ1-5; 10 nucleotides agree with TRBD1. CDR1 is LNHDA and CDR2 is SQIVND in the germline V gene (reference sequence). This CDR3 is 13 amino acids long. With V trimmed by 5 bases and J by 7 bases, 2 bases remained unmatched. The CDR3 bases are TGTGCCAGTAGTGCGACAGGGGGCCAGCCCCAGCATTTT. This translates into CASSATGGQPQHF.

V usage is TRBV6-1 and J usage is TRBJ2-3; no definite D call. Germline V gene data show CDR1 as MNHNS and CDR2 as SASEGT. V was cut by 1 base and J by 5 bases, with 4 bases left in between. This CDR3 is 12 amino acids long. The chain's CDR3 is CASSEDVDTQYF. Written as DNA, the CDR3 is TGTGCCAGCAGTGAAGACGTAGATACGCAGTATTTT.

V gene TRBV25-1 combines with J gene TRBJ1-3; possible D gene TRBD1, 6 bases. Germline loops: CDR1 MGHDK, CDR2 SYGVNS. V was clipped by 4 bases and J by 4 bases, with 14 bases between them. This CDR3 spans 15 amino acids. CDR3 protein: CASSGPWGLGNTIYF. The CDR3 region has the DNA TGTGCCAGCAGTGGACCGTGGGGGCTCGGAAACACCATATATTTT.

The V and J genes are TRBV7-2 and TRBJ2-2; weak D call: TRBD2 (6 bases). Germline values: CDR1 SGHTA, CDR2 FQGNSA. The V gene lost 5 bases and the J gene lost 3 bases, with 13 bases spanning the gap. The CDR3 has 15 residues. The CDR3 DNA is TGTGCCAGCAGCAAAACTAGCACCGACACCGGGGAGCTGTTTTTT. Amino acids: CASSKTSTDTGELFF. The full variable domain, rest sourced from reference TRBV7-2 and TRBJ2-2, is GAGVSQSPSNKVTEKGKDVELRCDPISGHTALYWYRQSLGQGLEFLIYFQGNSAPDKSGLPSDRFSAERTGGSVSTLTIQRTQQEDSAVYLCASSKTSTDTGELFFGEGSRLTVL.

Note on this clone: Different DNA sequences within this sample yield the same CDR3. V and J are TRBV27 and TRBJ1-6; possible D gene TRBD1, 5 bases. The CDR3 runs 16 residues. Germline lookup yields CDR1 MNHEY and CDR2 SMNVEV (reference sequence). Trimming left V 0 bases short and J 6 bases short, with 12 bases between. The CDR3 bases are TGTGCCAGCAGTTTATCAGACAGTTCACCTAATTCACCCCTCCACTTT. This translates into CASSLSDSSPNSPLHF.

This rearrangement joins TRBV28 to TRBJ1-2; 7 bases align to TRBD1. After removal of 5 bases from V and 6 bases from J, the junction contained 15 bases not matched to a gene. Germline CDR1 reads MDHEN; CDR2 reads SYDVKM. CDR3 length: 16 amino acids. The CDR3 nucleotides are TGTGCCAGCAGTGGAGGCGGGACAGTCTGGGGTCATGGCTACACCTTC. Translation gives CASSGGGTVWGHGYTF.

The chain recombines TRBV5-1 with TRBJ2-5, with D unclear. The germline CDR1 and CDR2 sequences are SGHRS and YFSETQ. The CDR3 runs 15 residues. V lost 4 bases and J lost 4, with 17 bases in between. CDR3: CASSPQPVTPETQYF. In DNA, the CDR3 is TGCGCCAGCAGCCCCCAGCCGGTTACCCCAGAGACCCAGTACTTC.

V is TRBV19 and J is TRBJ2-4; D may correspond to TRBD1 or TRBD2 (5 bases each). This CDR3 is 11 amino acids long. The ends were cut back, 7 bases at V and 7 bases at J, with 8 bases in the middle. Per the germline V gene, CDR1 is LNHDA and CDR2 is SQIVND (reference sequence). The CDR3 reads CASTWGNIQYF. CDR3 nucleotide sequence: TGTGCCAGTACGTGGGGGAACATTCAGTACTTC.